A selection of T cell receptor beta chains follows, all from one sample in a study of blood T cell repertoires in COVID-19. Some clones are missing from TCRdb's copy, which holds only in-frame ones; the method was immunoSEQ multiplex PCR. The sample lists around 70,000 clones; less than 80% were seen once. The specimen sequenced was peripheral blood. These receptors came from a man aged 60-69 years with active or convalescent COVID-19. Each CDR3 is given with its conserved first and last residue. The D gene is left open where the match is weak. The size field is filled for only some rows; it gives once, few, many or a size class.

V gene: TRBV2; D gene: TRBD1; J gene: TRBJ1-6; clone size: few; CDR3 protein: CASRETGNSNSPLHF; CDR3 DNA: TGTGCCAGCAGAGAGACAGGGAACAGTAATTCACCCCTCCACTTT
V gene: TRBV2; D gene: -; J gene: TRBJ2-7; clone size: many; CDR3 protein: CASRLIAENYEQYF; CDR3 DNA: TGTGCCAGCAGACTCATAGCGGAGAACTACGAGCAGTACTTC
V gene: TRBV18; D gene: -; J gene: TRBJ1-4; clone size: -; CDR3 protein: CASSPRENEKLFF; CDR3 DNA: TGTGCCAGCTCACCACGGGAGAACGAAAAACTGTTTTTT
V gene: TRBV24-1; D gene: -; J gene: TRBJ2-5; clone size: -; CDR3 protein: CATSDSVPETQYF; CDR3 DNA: TGTGCCACCAGTGATTCGGTTCCTGAGACCCAGTACTTC
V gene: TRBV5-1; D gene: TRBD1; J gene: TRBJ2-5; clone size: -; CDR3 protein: CASSPSRGPETQYF; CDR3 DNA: TGCGCCAGCAGCCCCTCGAGGGGGCCGGAGACCCAGTACTTC
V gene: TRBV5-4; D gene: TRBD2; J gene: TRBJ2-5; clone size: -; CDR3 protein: CASSLVRSGEETQYF; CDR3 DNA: TGTGCCAGCAGCTTGGTGAGGAGCGGGGAAGAGACCCAGTACTTC
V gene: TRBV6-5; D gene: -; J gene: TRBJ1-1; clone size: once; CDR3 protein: CASSPGMRTEAFF; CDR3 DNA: TGTGCCAGCAGCCCAGGGATGCGGACTGAAGCTTTCTTT
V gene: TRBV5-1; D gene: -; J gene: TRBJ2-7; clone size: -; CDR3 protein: CASSFWGGAKYF; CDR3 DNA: TGCGCCAGCAGCTTTTGGGGGGGCGCGAAGTACTTC
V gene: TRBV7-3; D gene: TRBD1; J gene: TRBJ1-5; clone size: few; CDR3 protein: CASSLGQGKPQHF; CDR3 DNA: TGTGCCAGCAGCTTAGGACAGGGGAAGCCCCAGCATTTT
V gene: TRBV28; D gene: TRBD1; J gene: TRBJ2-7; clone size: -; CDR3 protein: CASSDRGKGYEQYF; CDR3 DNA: TGTGCCAGCTCGGACAGGGGAAAAGGCTACGAGCAGTACTTC
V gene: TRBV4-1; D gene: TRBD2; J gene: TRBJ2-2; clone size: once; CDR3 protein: CASSQDYGGTGELFF; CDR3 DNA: TGCGCCAGCAGCCAAGATTACGGGGGGACCGGGGAGCTGTTTTTT
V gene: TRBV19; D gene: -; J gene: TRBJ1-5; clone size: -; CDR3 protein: CASSAKQGYSNQPQHF; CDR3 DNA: TGTGCCAGTAGTGCAAAACAGGGCTATAGCAATCAGCCCCAGCATTTT
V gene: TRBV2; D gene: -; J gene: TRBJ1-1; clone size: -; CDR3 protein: CASTSGWAFF; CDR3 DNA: TGTGCCAGCACTTCGGGGTGGGCTTTCTTT
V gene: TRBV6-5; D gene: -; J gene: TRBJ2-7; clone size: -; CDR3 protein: CASSAAAEAYEQYF; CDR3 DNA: TGTGCCAGCAGCGCGGCTGCCGAAGCCTACGAGCAGTACTTC
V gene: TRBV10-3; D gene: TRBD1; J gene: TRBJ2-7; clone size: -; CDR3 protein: CAISGTGLVEQYF; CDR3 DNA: TGTGCCATCAGCGGGACAGGGCTGGTCGAGCAGTACTTC
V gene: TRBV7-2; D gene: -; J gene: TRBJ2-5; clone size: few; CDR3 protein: CASSLVREAETQYF; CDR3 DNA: TGTGCCAGCAGCTTAGTGAGGGAGGCGGAGACCCAGTACTTC
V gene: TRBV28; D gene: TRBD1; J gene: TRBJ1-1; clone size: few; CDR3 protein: CASLRDRSVTEAFF; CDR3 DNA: TGTGCCAGCCTCCGGGACAGGTCCGTCACTGAAGCTTTCTTT
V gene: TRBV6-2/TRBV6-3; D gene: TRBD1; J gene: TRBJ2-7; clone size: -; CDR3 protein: CASSSPDRVRSYEQYF; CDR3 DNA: TGTGCCAGCAGTTCTCCGGACAGGGTGAGGTCCTACGAGCAGTACTTC
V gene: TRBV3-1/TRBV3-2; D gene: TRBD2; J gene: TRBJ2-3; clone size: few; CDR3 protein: CASSTQGGGPRDTQYF; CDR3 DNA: TGTGCCAGCAGCACCCAGGGCGGGGGGCCTAGAGATACGCAGTATTTT
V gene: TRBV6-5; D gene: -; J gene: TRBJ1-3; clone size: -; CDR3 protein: CATSWGAGNTIYF; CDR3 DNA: TGTGCCACCAGCTGGGGGGCTGGAAACACCATATATTTT
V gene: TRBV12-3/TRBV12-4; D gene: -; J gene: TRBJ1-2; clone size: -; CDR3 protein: CASSFSGLYGYTF; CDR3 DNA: TGTGCCAGCAGTTTCTCCGGGTTGTATGGCTACACCTTC
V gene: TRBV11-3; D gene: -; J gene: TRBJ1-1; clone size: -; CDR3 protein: CASSMNREEAFF; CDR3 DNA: TGTGCCAGCAGCATGAACAGGGAGGAAGCTTTCTTT
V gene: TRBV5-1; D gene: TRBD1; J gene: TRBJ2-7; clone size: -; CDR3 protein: CASSPTGDSYEQYF; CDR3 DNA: TGCGCCAGCAGCCCTACAGGGGACTCCTACGAGCAGTACTTC
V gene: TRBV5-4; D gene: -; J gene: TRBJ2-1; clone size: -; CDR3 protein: CASSLEGGNEQFF; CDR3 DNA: TGTGCCAGCAGCTTGGAAGGGGGCAATGAGCAGTTCTTC
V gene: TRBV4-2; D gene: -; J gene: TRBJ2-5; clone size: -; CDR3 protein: CASSQYDTQETQYF; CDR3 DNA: TGTGCCAGCAGCCAATATGACACACAAGAGACCCAGTACTTC
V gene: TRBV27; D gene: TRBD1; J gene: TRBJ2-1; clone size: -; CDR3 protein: CASSPRGQGAYNEQFF; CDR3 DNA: TGTGCCAGCAGTCCCAGAGGACAGGGGGCCTACAATGAGCAGTTCTTC
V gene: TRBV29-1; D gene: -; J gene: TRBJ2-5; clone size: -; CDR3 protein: CSVTQGLGQETQYF; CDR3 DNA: TGCAGCGTGACACAGGGTTTGGGCCAAGAGACCCAGTACTTC
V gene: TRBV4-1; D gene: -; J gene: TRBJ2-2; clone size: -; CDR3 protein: CASSQAQRINTGELFF; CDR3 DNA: TGCGCCAGCAGCCAAGCCCAGCGGATCAACACCGGGGAGCTGTTTTTT
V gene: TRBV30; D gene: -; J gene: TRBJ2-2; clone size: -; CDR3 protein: CAWSRGTNTGELFF; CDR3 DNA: TGTGCCTGGAGCCGGGGGACGAACACCGGGGAGCTGTTTTTT
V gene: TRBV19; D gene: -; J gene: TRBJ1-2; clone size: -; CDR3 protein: CASGDRRANYGYTF; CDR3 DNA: TGTGCCAGTGGCGACAGGCGAGCTAACTATGGCTACACCTTC
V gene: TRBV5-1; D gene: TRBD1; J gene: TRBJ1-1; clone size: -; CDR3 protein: CASSETGGYENTEAFF; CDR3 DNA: TGCGCCAGCAGCGAGACAGGGGGGTACGAGAACACTGAAGCTTTCTTT
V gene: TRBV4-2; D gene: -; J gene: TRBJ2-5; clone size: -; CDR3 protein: CASSQEMSRGQETQYF; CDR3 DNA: TGTGCCAGCAGCCAAGAGATGAGCCGGGGTCAAGAGACCCAGTACTTC
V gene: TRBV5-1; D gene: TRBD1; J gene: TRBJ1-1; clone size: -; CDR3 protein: CASSDPQGSTEAFF; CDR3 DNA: TGCGCCAGCAGCGATCCACAGGGGAGCACTGAAGCTTTCTTT
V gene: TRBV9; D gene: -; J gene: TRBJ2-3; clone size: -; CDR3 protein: CASSVGGWSTDTQYF; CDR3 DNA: TGTGCCAGCAGCGTAGGTGGCTGGAGCACAGATACGCAGTATTTT
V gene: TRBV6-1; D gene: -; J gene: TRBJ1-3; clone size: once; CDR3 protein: CASSESDRSVYF; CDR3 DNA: TGTGCCAGCAGTGAATCCGACCGCAGCGTATATTTT
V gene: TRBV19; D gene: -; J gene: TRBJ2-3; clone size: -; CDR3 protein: CASSILQGEDTQYF; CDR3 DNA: TGTGCCAGTAGTATATTACAGGGCGAGGATACGCAGTATTTT
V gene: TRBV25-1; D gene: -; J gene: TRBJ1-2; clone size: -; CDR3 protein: CASSELWEGYTF; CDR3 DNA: TGTGCCAGCAGTGAATTGTGGGAGGGCTACACCTTC
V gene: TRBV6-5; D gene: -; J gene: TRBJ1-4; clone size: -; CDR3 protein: CAIRKAPNEKLFF; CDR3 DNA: TGTGCCATCCGCAAAGCACCTAATGAAAAACTGTTTTTT
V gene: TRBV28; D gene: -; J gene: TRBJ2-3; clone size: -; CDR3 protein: CASSGASGGGTDTQYF; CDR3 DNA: TGTGCCAGCAGTGGAGCCTCGGGGGGCGGCACAGATACGCAGTATTTT
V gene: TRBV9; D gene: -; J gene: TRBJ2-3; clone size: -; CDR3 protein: CASSVYRRSTDTQYF; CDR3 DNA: TGTGCCAGCAGCGTATACAGGCGGAGCACAGATACGCAGTATTTT
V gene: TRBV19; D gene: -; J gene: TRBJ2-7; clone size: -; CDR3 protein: CASSRTGLNEQYF; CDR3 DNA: TGTGCCAGTAGTCGCACTGGACTAAACGAGCAGTACTTC
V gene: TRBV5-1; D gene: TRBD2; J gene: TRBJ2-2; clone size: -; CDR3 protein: CASSSASGGLNTGELFF; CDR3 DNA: TGCGCCAGCAGCTCTGCTAGCGGGGGCCTAAACACCGGGGAGCTGTTTTTT
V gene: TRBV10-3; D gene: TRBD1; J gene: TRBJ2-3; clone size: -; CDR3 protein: CAISDGSTGADTQYF; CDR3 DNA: TGTGCCATCAGTGATGGTTCGACAGGGGCTGATACGCAGTATTTT
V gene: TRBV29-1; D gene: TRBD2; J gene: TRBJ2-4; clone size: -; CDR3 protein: CSVEDLLAGGNPKNIQYF; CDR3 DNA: TGCAGCGTTGAAGACCTACTAGCGGGGGGGAATCCCAAAAACATTCAGTACTTC
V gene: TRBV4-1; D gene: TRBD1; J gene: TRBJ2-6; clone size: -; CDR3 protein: CASSQLGQGNVLTF; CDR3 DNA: TGCGCCAGCAGCCAATTGGGACAGGGCAACGTCCTGACTTTC
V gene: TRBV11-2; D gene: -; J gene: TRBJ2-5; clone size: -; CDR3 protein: CASSFGQHYQETQYF; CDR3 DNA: TGTGCCAGCAGCTTTGGACAACACTACCAAGAGACCCAGTACTTC
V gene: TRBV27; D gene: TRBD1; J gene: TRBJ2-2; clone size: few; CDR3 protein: CASRWTGGTGELFF; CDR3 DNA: TGTGCCAGCAGGTGGACAGGGGGCACCGGGGAGCTGTTTTTT
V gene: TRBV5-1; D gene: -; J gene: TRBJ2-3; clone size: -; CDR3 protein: CASSPDGPASTDTQYF; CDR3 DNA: TGCGCCAGCAGCCCCGATGGGCCTGCTAGCACAGATACGCAGTATTTT
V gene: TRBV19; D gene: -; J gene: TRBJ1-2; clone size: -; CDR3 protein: CASTTQVNYGYTF; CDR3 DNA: TGTGCCAGTACCACACAAGTAAACTATGGCTACACCTTC
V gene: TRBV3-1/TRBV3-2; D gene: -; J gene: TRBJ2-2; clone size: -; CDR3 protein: CASRKQAGELFF; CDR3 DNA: TGTGCCAGCAGGAAACAGGCCGGGGAGCTGTTTTTT
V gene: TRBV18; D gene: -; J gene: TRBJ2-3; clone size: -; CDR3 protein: CASSPLQGSDTQYF; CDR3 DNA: TGTGCCAGCTCACCTCTACAGGGATCCGATACGCAGTATTTT
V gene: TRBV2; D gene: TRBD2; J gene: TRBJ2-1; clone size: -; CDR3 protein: CASKRGTSLDEQFF; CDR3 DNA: TGTGCCAGCAAAAGAGGGACTAGTTTGGATGAGCAGTTCTTC
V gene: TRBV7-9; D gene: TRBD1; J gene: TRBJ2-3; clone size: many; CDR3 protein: CASTRQGSTDTQYF; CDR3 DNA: TGTGCCAGCACAAGACAGGGGAGCACAGATACGCAGTATTTT
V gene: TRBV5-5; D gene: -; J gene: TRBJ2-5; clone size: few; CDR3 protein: CASSLFSAETQYF; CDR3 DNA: TGTGCCAGCAGCTTGTTCAGCGCGGAGACCCAGTACTTC
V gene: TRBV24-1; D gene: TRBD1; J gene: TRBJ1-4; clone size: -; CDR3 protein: CATSGGDSFATNEKLFF; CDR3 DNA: TGTGCCACCAGTGGCGGGGACAGTTTTGCAACTAATGAAAAACTGTTTTTT
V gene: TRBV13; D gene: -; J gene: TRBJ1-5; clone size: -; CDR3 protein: CASSSRQVSNQPQHF; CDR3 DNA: TGTGCCAGCAGCTCAAGACAGGTTAGCAATCAGCCCCAGCATTTT
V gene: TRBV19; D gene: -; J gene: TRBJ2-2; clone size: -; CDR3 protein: CASSIWATGTNTGELFF; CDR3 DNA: TGTGCCAGTAGTATATGGGCCACAGGGACGAACACCGGGGAGCTGTTTTTT
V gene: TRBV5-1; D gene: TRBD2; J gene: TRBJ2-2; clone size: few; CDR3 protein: CASSPSGGAAGELFF; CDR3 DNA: TGCGCCAGCAGCCCTAGCGGGGGGGCTGCCGGGGAGCTGTTTTTT
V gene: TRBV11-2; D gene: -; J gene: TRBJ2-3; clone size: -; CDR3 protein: CASTPTGRSSDTQYF; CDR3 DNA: TGTGCCAGCACCCCAACAGGGCGCTCGTCGGATACGCAGTATTTT
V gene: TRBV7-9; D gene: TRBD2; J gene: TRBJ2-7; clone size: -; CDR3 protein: CASSLALGGLRGEQYF; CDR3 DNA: TGTGCCAGCAGCTTAGCGCTCGGGGGGTTACGTGGCGAGCAGTACTTC